This TCR beta chain was observed in a study of cytomegalovirus exposure and HLA in healthy donors. Regarding the study as a whole: The study designated 150 to 200 TCR beta chains cytomegalovirus-associated. Confirmation was obtained in vitro that three CMV-associated chains are specific for CMV antigens.

Measured with immunoSEQ multiplex PCR; TCRdb has only the in-frame clones, and not every one. This sample has 150,000 to 200,000 clones; around 82% occur once, and the top ten carry about 3%. In germline, CDR1 is SGDLS, CDR2 YYNGEE. CDR3 length equals 13 residues. J lost 4 bases, V lost 3 bases, and 4 bases had no gene match. A few counts support this clone. The antigen is unknown. The sequence was collected from a woman younger than 35 in good health and CMV-seropositive. The chain recombines TRBV9 with TRBJ2-7; TRBD1 matches 7 bases. The sample taken for sequencing was PBMCs. The CDR3, as DNA: TGTGCCAGCAGCGAGGGGGCAAGTTACGAGCAGTACTTC. Its translation is CASSEGASYEQYF.